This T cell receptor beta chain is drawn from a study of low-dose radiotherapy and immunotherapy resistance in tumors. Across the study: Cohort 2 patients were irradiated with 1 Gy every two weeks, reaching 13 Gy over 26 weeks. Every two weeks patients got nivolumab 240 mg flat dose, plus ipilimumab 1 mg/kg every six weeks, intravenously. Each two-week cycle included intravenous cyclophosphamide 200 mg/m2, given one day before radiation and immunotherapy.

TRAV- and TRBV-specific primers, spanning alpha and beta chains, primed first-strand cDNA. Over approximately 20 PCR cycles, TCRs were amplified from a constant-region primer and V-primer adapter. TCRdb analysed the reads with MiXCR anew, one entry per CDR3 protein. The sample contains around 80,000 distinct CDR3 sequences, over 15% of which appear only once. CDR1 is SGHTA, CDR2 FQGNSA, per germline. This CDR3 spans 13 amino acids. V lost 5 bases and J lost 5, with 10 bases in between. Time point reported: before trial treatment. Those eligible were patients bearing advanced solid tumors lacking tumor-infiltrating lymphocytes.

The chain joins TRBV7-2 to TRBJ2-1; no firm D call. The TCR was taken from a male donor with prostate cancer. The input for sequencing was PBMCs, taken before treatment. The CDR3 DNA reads TGTGCCAGCAGCCTCCTCACCAACAATGAGCAGTTCTTC. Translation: CASSLLTNNEQFF.